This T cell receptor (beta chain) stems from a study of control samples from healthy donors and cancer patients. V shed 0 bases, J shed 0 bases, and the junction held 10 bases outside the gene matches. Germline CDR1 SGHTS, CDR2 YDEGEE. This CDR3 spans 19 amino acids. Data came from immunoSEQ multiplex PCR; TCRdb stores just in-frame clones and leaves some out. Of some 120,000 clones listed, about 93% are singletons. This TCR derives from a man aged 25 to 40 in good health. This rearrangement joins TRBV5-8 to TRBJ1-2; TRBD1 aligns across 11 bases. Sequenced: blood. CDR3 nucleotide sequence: TGTGCCAGCAGCTTGGCCCCCGGGACAGGGGGGCCCACTAACTATGGCTACACCTTC. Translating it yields CASSLAPGTGGPTNYGYTF.